The 4 T cell receptor beta chains in this list originate from one sample, sequenced in a study of cytomegalovirus exposure and HLA in healthy donors (TCRdb year 2017). Library construction relied on the immunoSEQ multiplex PCR assay. The table was pulled from immuneACCESS by TCRdb, which kept in-frame rearrangements only. Such tables lose some clones; where checked, under half of the loss comes from unresolved V genes, and the rest has no known cause. This sample lists about 160,000 clones; roughly 96% were detected once. Of the sample, 0.89% falls within the top ten clones. Material for sequencing was PBMCs. The receptors shown here come from a woman under 30 in good health and CMV-seronegative.

This clone was seen once. This chain joins TRBV2 and TRBJ2-7, with D possibly TRBD2 on 5 matching bases. V lost 3 bases and J 7 bases, leaving 10 bases between the germline ends. This CDR3 has 12 residues. The germline V gene has CDR1 SNHLY and CDR2 FYNNEI. The CDR3 protein is CASSDEGVEQYF. CDR3 sequence (DNA): TGTGCCAGCAGTGACGAGGGAGTGGAGCAGTACTTC.

The chain combines TRBV5-6 with TRBJ2-7; no definite D call. V lost 1 base and J 6 bases, leaving 8 bases between the germline ends. Germline-derived CDR1 and CDR2 are SGHDT and YYEEEE. The CDR3 is 12 residues long. The CDR3 loop reads CASSLTGSEQYF. The CDR3, as DNA: TGTGCCAGCAGCTTGACGGGTAGCGAGCAGTACTTC.

V and J are TRBV6-5 and TRBJ1-2, with D possibly matching TRBD1 (5 bases). The CDR3 runs 13 residues. V was trimmed by 6 bases and J by 3 bases, leaving 11 bases between them. Germline V gene sequence: CDR1 MNHEY, CDR2 SVGAGI. The CDR3 protein is CASSRQWDYGYTF. Here the CDR3 DNA reads TGTGCCAGCAGCCGACAGTGGGACTATGGCTACACCTTC.

V usage is TRBV9 and J usage is TRBJ2-1, with D perhaps matching TRBD1 (6 bases). The CDR3 runs 15 residues. Trimming removed 3 bases at V and 4 bases at J, with 14 bases between. Germline V gene sequence: CDR1 SGDLS, CDR2 YYNGEE. This chain's CDR3 is CASSAGTLQYNEQFF. Here the CDR3 DNA reads TGTGCCAGCAGCGCTGGGACACTTCAGTACAATGAGCAGTTCTTC. The full variable domain, completed using reference TRBV9 and TRBJ2-1, is DSGVTQTPKHLITATGQRVTLRCSPRSGDLSVYWYQQSLDQGLQFLIQYYNGEERAKGNILERFSAQQFPDLHSELNLSSLELGDSALYFCASSAGTLQYNEQFFGPGTRLTVL.